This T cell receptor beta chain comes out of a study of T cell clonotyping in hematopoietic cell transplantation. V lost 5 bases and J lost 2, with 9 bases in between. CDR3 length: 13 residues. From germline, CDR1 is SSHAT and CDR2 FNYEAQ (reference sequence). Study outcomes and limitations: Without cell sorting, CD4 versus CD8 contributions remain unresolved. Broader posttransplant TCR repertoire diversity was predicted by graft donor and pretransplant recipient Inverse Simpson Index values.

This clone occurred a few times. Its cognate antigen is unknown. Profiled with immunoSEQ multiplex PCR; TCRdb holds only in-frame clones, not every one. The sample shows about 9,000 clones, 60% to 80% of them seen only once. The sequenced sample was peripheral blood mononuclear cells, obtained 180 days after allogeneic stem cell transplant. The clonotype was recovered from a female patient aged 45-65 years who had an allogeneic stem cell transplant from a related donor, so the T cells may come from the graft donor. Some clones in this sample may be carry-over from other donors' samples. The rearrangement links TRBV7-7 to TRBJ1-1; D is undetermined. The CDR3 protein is CASSNGFNTEAFF. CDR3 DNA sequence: TGTGCCAGCAGCAACGGGTTTAACACTGAAGCTTTCTTT.